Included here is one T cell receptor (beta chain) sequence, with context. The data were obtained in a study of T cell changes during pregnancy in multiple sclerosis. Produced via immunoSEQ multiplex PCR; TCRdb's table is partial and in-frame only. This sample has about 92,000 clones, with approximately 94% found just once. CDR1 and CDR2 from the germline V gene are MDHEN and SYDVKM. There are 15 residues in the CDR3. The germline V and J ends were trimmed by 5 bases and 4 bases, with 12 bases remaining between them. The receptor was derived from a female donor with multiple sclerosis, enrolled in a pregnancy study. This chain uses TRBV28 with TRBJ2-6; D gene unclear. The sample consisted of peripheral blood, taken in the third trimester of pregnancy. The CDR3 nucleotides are TGTGCCAGCAGTGTGCAGTCGTGGGGGGCCAACGTCCTGACTTTC. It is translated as CASSVQSWGANVLTF.